The 32 T cell receptor beta chains given below trace back to one sample, sequenced in a study of T-cell memory formation after mild COVID-19. TCRdb reanalysed the 5' RACE reads using MiXCR and keeps one entry per CDR3 protein. The sample records 400,000 or so distinct CDR3 sequences, 20% being singletons. The sequencing sample was made of PBMCs or a T cell subset sorted from them (not recorded which). The receptors shown here come from an adult woman who had mild COVID-19 (a few samples of this study predate the infection). Cell type and time point are not known.

This clonotype was observed a handful of times. The chain is built from TRBV7-3 and TRBJ2-3; weak D call: TRBD1 (5 bases). Trimming removed 5 bases from V and 6 bases from J, with 15 bases in between. The CDR3 extends over 14 amino acids. Per the germline V gene, CDR1 is SGHTA and CDR2 is FQGTGA. The CDR3 DNA follows: TGTGCCAGCAGCCCTCAAGGGGCCGGGGATACGCAGTATTTT. It translates to CASSPQGAGDTQYF.

The rearrangement links TRBV15 to TRBJ2-5, with D possibly TRBD2 on 5 matching bases. There are 14 residues in the CDR3. V shed 0 bases and J shed 4 bases, with 9 bases lying between them. Germline assignment: CDR1 LNHNV and CDR2 YYDKDF (reference sequence). CDR3 protein: CATSRDKAGETQYF. DNA for the CDR3: TGTGCCACCAGCAGAGATAAGGCGGGAGAGACCCAGTACTTC. Looking up the rest from reference TRBV15 and TRBJ2-5 gives the full variable domain: DAMVIQNPRYQVTQFGKPVTLSCSQTLNHNVMYWYQQKSSQAPKLLFHYYDKDFNNEADTPDNFQSRRPNTSFCFLDIRSPGLGDTAMYLCATSRDKAGETQYFGPGTRLLVL.

This clonotype was recorded many times. The chain recombines TRBV7-9 with TRBJ2-3; D uncertain. Germline V gives CDR1 SEHNR, CDR2 FQNEAQ (reference sequence). The CDR3 length is 15 residues. Trimming left V 10 bases short and J 2 bases short, with 19 bases between. In DNA form, the CDR3 reads TGTGCCATCCGCGAAGGGCCTCGCCCCACAGATACGCAGTATTTT. Its protein is CAIREGPRPTDTQYF.

This clonotype was seen more than once but under ten times. This chain uses TRBV24-1 with TRBJ2-1; 10 nucleotides match TRBD2. After removal of 3 bases from V and 2 bases from J, the junction contained 3 bases not matched to a gene. The CDR3 totals 16 residues. The germline gives CDR1 KGHDR, CDR2 SFDVKD. The DNA of the CDR3 is TGTGCCACCAGTGATGAGCGGGAGGGCCCCTACAATGAGCAGTTCTTC. This translates into CATSDEREGPYNEQFF.

This clonotype was picked up a small number of times. The V and J genes are TRBV24-1 and TRBJ2-1, with D unclear. This CDR3 spans 12 amino acids. Germline V gives CDR1 KGHDR, CDR2 SFDVKD. V was trimmed by 4 bases and J by 7 bases, leaving 7 bases between them. The DNA of the CDR3 is TGTGCCACCAGTGAAGGAGCGAATGAGCAGTTCTTC. Translated: CATSEGANEQFF.

The V call is TRBV6-1, the J call TRBJ1-1; a possible D gene is TRBD1 (6 bases). CDR3 length equals 15 residues. From germline, CDR1 is MNHNS and CDR2 SASEGT. V lost 6 bases and J 5 bases, leaving 19 bases between the germline ends. CDR3 nucleotides: TGTGCCAGCAGAGACGATTTAAGGGGGTTAACTGAAGCTTTCTTT. It is translated as CASRDDLRGLTEAFF.

The chain uses TRBV7-6 and TRBJ2-7; D may be TRBD1 (5 bases). CDR1 and CDR2 (germline): SGHVS, FNYEAQ. The CDR3 has 17 residues. V was pared by 0 bases and J by 3 bases, with 18 bases between. The CDR3 sequence is CASSLALPNRNNYEQYF. DNA for the CDR3: TGTGCCAGCAGCTTAGCGCTTCCGAACAGGAACAACTACGAGCAGTACTTC.

The CDR3 DNA follows: TGTGCCAGTGGACTAGCGGCCTACAATGAGCAGTTCTTC. Translation: CASGLAAYNEQFF. V usage is TRBV12-3 or TRBV12-4 and J usage is TRBJ2-1; 10 positions agree with TRBD2. The CDR3 loop spans 13 amino acids. The V segment lost 9 bases and the J segment 2 bases; nucleotides outside the gene matches: 1.

The chain has TRBV7-3 and TRBJ2-2, with TRBD2 matching over 9 bases. Germline loops: CDR1 SGHTA, CDR2 FQGTGA. The CDR3 loop spans 18 amino acids. Unmatched junction bases numbered 10, after V lost 5 bases and J lost 0 bases. CDR3 region: CASSPQALAGANTGELFF. As DNA, the CDR3 is TGTGCCAGCAGCCCACAGGCTTTAGCGGGAGCGAACACCGGGGAGCTGTTTTTT.

This clonotype was picked up a small number of times. The rearrangement uses TRBV5-1 and TRBJ2-3; D is unclear. V was pared by 0 bases and J by 1 base, with 9 bases between. The CDR3 covers 15 residues. The V gene's germline CDR1 is SGHRS and CDR2 YFSETQ. In nucleotides, the CDR3 is TGCGCCAGCAGCTTGGGACCGGGCGGCACAGATACGCAGTATTTT. This translates into CASSLGPGGTDTQYF.

This clonotype is a singleton in its sample. V gene TRBV27 combines with J gene TRBJ1-1; tentative D call: TRBD1 (6 bases). This CDR3 contains 14 residues. V lost 2 bases to trimming and J lost 6 bases, with 13 bases between them. CDR1 is MNHEY and CDR2 is SMNVEV in the germline V gene (reference sequence). The CDR3 DNA reads TGTGCCAGCAGTTTACAGGGGCCGAGGGCTGAAGCTTTCTTT. As protein: CASSLQGPRAEAFF.

This clonotype has only a few counts. CDR3 residues: CATRGDLYNEQFF. In DNA form, the CDR3 reads TGTGCCACCCGGGGGGATCTTTACAATGAGCAGTTCTTC. The chain has TRBV24-1 and TRBJ2-1; 7 bases agree with TRBD2. Trimming removed 9 bases from V and 4 bases from J; junction bases left unmatched: 5. Germline V gene data show CDR1 as KGHDR and CDR2 as SFDVKD. The CDR3 sequence is 13 residues long.

This clonotype was recorded at least ten times. J is TRBJ2-7 and V is TRBV7-8; weak D call: TRBD2 (6 bases). V lost 4 bases, J lost 0 bases, and 16 bases lay in between. The germline gives CDR1 SGHVS, CDR2 FQNEAQ. This CDR3 region has 16 residues. CDR3 in amino acids: CASSSGGDAGSYEQYF. CDR3 nucleotide sequence: TGTGCCAGCAGCTCCGGAGGGGACGCCGGCTCCTACGAGCAGTACTTC.

This clonotype was found a few times. The genes are TRBV6-5 and TRBJ2-3; tentative D call: TRBD2 (5 bases). The germline V gene encodes CDR1 MNHEY and CDR2 SVGAGI. The CDR3 sequence is 15 residues long. Trimming stripped 0 bases from V and 1 base from J, with 8 bases between. The CDR3 here is CASSYSIGGTDTQYF. The CDR3 bases are TGTGCCAGCAGTTACTCGATCGGGGGCACAGATACGCAGTATTTT.

This rearrangement joins TRBV29-1 to TRBJ2-2; TRBD1 matches 9 bases. The V gene's germline CDR1 is SQVTM and CDR2 ANQGSEA. With V trimmed by 4 bases and J by 6 bases, 6 bases remained unmatched. The CDR3 sequence is 14 residues long. The CDR3 DNA reads TGCAGCGTTGTTGGTGGGACAGGGCCCGGGGAGCTGTTTTTT. Protein: CSVVGGTGPGELFF.

The CDR3 here is CASRVGAGGRETQYF. The CDR3 DNA reads as TGTGCCAGCAGAGTCGGCGCGGGGGGCCGGGAGACCCAGTACTTC. V usage is TRBV11-3 and J usage is TRBJ2-5; TRBD2 aligns across 8 bases. From germline, CDR1 is SGHNT and CDR2 YENEEA. Losses at the gene ends were 6 bases for V and 5 bases for J; bases not matched to a gene: 11. The CDR3 runs to 15 residues.

This sequence joins TRBV4-3 and TRBJ2-1, with D unclear. Germline V gene data show CDR1 as LGHNA and CDR2 as YSLEER. This CDR3 contains 13 residues. Trimming cost V 0 bases and J 9 bases, with 9 bases left between them. DNA of the CDR3: TGCGCCAGCAGCCAAGAGGCAGTGACTGAGCAGTTCTTC. Translated: CASSQEAVTEQFF.

This clonotype was seen only a few times. The chain couples TRBV2 to TRBJ2-5, with 8 bases identical to TRBD1. Trimming cost V 8 bases and J 3 bases; bases outside gene matches: 5. The CDR3 has 13 amino acids. Germline V CDR1 and CDR2: SNHLY, FYNNEI. The CDR3 nucleotides are TGTGCCAGCTGGGGACAGGAAAAAGAGACCCAGTACTTC. It is translated as CASWGQEKETQYF.

This clonotype was detected only a few times. The CDR3 region is CASSSTVGQGLFGTQYF. Here the CDR3 DNA reads TGTGCCAGCAGCTCGACGGTCGGACAGGGACTTTTTGGTACGCAGTATTTT. This chain connects TRBV7-9 to TRBJ2-3, with 8 bases lining up with TRBD1. Germline trimming cut 4 bases from V and 8 bases from J; bases unmatched to any gene: 17. CDR3 length: 17 residues. Germline-derived CDR1 and CDR2 are SEHNR and FQNEAQ (reference sequence).

This clonotype has only a few counts. V gene TRBV20-1 combines with J gene TRBJ2-1; no reliable D call. V lost 7 bases and J 2 bases, leaving 18 bases between the germline ends. Germline values: CDR1 DFQATT, CDR2 SNEGSKA (reference sequence). The CDR3 covers 15 residues. In nucleotides, the CDR3 is TGCAGTGGCGGTCGCCCTGGTGAGCCCTACAATGAGCAGTTCTTC. Translation gives CSGGRPGEPYNEQFF.

At least ten counts were recorded for this clonotype. The CDR3 loop is CSADRIGTGLIHEQYF. In DNA form, the CDR3 reads TGCAGTGCCGATAGAATAGGGACAGGTTTAATCCACGAGCAGTACTTC. This chain connects TRBV20-1 to TRBJ2-7; 8 bases are a match to TRBD1. After removal of 6 bases from V and 5 bases from J, the junction contained 18 bases not matched to a gene. The germline CDR1 and CDR2 sequences are DFQATT and SNEGSKA (reference sequence). This CDR3 has 16 amino acids.

V gene TRBV4-1 combines with J gene TRBJ2-1; D is possibly TRBD1 (6 bases). The germline CDR1 and CDR2 sequences are MGHRA and YSYEKL. Trimming removed 1 base from V and 6 bases from J, with 19 bases in between. This CDR3 comprises 17 residues. The CDR3 spells CASSQGTQGLRRNEQFF. Here the CDR3 DNA reads TGCGCCAGCAGCCAAGGTACTCAGGGGTTACGGCGCAATGAGCAGTTCTTC.

This clonotype was seen more than once but under ten times. A much larger clonotype is one base distant, so this may be a read error. This rearrangement joins TRBV3-1 to TRBJ1-1; TRBD1 aligns across 7 bases. Germline V gives CDR1 LGHDT, CDR2 YNNKEL (reference sequence). The trim removed 4 bases at V and 1 base at J, leaving 3 bases unmatched. This CDR3 is built from 14 residues. CDR3 sequence (DNA): TGTGCCAGCAGCCCGGGACAGAAGAACACTGAAGCTTTCTTT. Translation gives CASSPGQKNTEAFF.

This clonotype turned up a few times. This chain uses TRBV4-2 with TRBJ1-5; possibly TRBD1 for D (5 bases). V was clipped by 1 base and J by 1 base, with 14 bases between them. This CDR3 is 17 amino acids long. CDR1 and CDR2 (germline): LGHNA, YNFKEQ. As DNA, the CDR3 is TGTGCCAGCAGCCAAGGAGGGGCAGGGATAAGCAATCAGCCCCAGCATTTT. Its protein is CASSQGGAGISNQPQHF.

The chain links TRBV4-1 to TRBJ1-2; the match to TRBD1 covers 9 bases. Per germline, CDR1 MGHRA and CDR2 YSYEKL. The V segment lost 4 bases and the J segment 0 bases; nucleotides outside the gene matches: 9. CDR3 length: 17 residues. The CDR3 bases are TGCGCCAGCAGCCGGCCCGACAGGGGGGTACCTAACTATGGCTACACCTTC. This gives the protein CASSRPDRGVPNYGYTF.

V is TRBV27 and J is TRBJ2-6; D gene ambiguous. The V and J ends lost 3 bases and 0 bases respectively, with 6 bases between them. Germline loops: CDR1 MNHEY, CDR2 SMNVEV (reference sequence). The CDR3 sequence is 15 residues long. The CDR3 coding sequence is TGTGCCAGCAGTTTCCTAAGCTCTGGGGCCAACGTCCTGACTTTC. Translation: CASSFLSSGANVLTF.

DNA for the CDR3: TGCAGTGCTAGAGAGGGGCTTGGGGGATCCTCTGGAAACACCATATATTTT. This sequence encodes CSAREGLGGSSGNTIYF. The rearrangement uses TRBV20-1 and TRBJ1-3, with D maybe TRBD1 (5 bases). V shed 0 bases and J shed 0 bases, with 15 bases lying between them. Germline CDR1 and CDR2: DFQATT and SNEGSKA (reference sequence). This CDR3 is 17 amino acids long.

The chain recombines TRBV11-2 with TRBJ2-5; D is unresolved. The V end lost 5 bases, the J end lost 5 bases, and 12 bases lay between the germline ends. The CDR3 length is 13 residues. Germline V CDR1 and CDR2: SGHAT, FQNNGV. Here the CDR3 DNA reads TGTGCCAGCAGCCCCCTCCTGGGGGAGACCCAGTACTTC. It specifies CASSPLLGETQYF.

A few counts support this clonotype. The chain employs TRBV7-3 and TRBJ2-1; TRBD2 might be the D (5 bases). The CDR3 is 15 residues long. Germline CDR1 reads SGHTA; CDR2 reads FQGTGA. V dropped 5 bases and J dropped 7 bases, with 18 bases sitting between them. The CDR3 coding sequence is TGTGCCAGCAGCCCAGCCCTAGCCCGACGGAATGAGCAGTTCTTC. This sequence encodes CASSPALARRNEQFF.

The chain is built from TRBV6-6 and TRBJ1-6; 7 nucleotides match TRBD1. The CDR3 has 16 amino acids. Trimming removed 6 bases from V and 6 bases from J; junction bases left unmatched: 11. Germline values: CDR1 MNHNY, CDR2 SVGAGI (reference sequence). Here the CDR3 DNA reads TGTGCCAGCAGATCGACAGGGACTAGCTCTAATTCACCCCTCCACTTT. Protein sequence: CASRSTGTSSNSPLHF.

This chain links TRBV2 with TRBJ2-7; possibly TRBD1 or TRBD2 for D (5 bases each). V was cut by 7 bases and J by 2 bases, with 12 bases left in between. CDR3 length: 13 amino acids. The germline CDR1 and CDR2 sequences are SNHLY and FYNNEI. Here the CDR3 DNA reads TGTGCCAGCAAGCCGGGGCAGACCTACGAGCAGTACTTC. Translated, it gives CASKPGQTYEQYF.

The chain recombines TRBV5-1 with TRBJ2-3, with TRBD2 matching 8 bases. The germline gives CDR1 SGHRS, CDR2 YFSETQ. This CDR3 spans 15 amino acids. Losses at the gene ends were 5 bases for V and 3 bases for J; bases not matched to a gene: 8. The CDR3 spells CASSQEAGDTDTQYF. The DNA of the CDR3 is TGCGCCAGCAGTCAAGAAGCGGGAGATACAGATACGCAGTATTTT.